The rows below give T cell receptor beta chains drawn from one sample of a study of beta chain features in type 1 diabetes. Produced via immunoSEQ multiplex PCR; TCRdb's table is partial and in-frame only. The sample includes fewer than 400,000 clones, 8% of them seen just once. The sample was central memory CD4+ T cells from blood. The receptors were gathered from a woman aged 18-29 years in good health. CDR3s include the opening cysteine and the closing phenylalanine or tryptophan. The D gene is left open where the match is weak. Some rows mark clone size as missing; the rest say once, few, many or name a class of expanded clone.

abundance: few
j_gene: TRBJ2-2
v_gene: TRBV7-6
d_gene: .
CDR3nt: TGTGCCAGCAGCTTAACCCTGGTGAACACCGGGGAGCTGTTTTTT
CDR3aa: CASSLTLVNTGELFF

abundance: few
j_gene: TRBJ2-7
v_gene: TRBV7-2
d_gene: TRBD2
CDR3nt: TGTGCCAGCAGTCTCGATAGCGGGAGTCTACGCGAGCAGTACTTC
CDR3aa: CASSLDSGSLREQYF

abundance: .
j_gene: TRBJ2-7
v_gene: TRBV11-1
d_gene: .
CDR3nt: TGTGCCAGCAGTCGGAACCGGGCCCCAGCGTACGAGCAGTACTTC
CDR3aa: CASSRNRAPAYEQYF

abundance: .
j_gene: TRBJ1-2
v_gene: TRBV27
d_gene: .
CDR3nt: TGTGCCAGCAGCTTTTGGGCCCGGTTGCTTAAATGGGCTAACTATGGCTACACCTTC
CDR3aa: CASSFWARLLKWANYGYTF

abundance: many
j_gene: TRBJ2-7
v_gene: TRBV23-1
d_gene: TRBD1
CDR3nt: TGCGCCACCGGGACAGAATCCTACGAGCAGTACTTC
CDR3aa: CATGTESYEQYF

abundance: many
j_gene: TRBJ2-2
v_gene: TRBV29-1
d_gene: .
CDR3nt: TGCAGCGTTGGGGCTCCCACCGGGGAGCTGTTTTTT
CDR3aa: CSVGAPTGELFF

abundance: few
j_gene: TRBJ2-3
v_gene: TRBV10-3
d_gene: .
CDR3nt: TGTGCCATCAGTGTGGGGGGCCTATCAGATACGCAGTATTTT
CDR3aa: CAISVGGLSDTQYF

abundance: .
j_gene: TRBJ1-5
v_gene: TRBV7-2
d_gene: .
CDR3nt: TGTGCCAGCAGCCTAGGACAAAGTCAGCCCCAGCATTTT
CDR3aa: CASSLGQSQPQHF

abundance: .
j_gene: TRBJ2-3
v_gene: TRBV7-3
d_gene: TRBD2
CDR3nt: TGTGCCAGCAGCCACTCTAGCGGAGGCACAGATACGCAGTATTTT
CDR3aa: CASSHSSGGTDTQYF

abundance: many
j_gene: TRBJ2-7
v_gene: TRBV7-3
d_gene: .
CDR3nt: TGTGCCAGCAGCTTAGGAGGGGGCCCAAGCGAGCAGTACTTC
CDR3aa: CASSLGGGPSEQYF

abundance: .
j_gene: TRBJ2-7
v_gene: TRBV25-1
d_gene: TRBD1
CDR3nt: TGTGCCAGCAGTGATTGGACAGGGGAGTCCTACGAGCAGTACTTC
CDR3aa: CASSDWTGESYEQYF

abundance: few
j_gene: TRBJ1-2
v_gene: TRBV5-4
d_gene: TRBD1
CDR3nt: TGTGCCAGCAGCTTGGCCGGGACAGGGGGCTATGGTGGCTACACCTTC
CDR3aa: CASSLAGTGGYGGYTF

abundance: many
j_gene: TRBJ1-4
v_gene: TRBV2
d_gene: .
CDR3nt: TGTGCCAGCAGAGACAGGCCAACTAATGAAAAACTGTTTTTT
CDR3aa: CASRDRPTNEKLFF

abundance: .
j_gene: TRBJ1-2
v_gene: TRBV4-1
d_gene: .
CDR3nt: TGCGCCAGCAGCCTAGAGGTTTCTGTGAACTATGGCTACACCTTC
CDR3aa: CASSLEVSVNYGYTF

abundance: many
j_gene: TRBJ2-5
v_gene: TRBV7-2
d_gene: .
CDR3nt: TGTGCCAGCAGCTTATCTCTAGGAAGCGGCCAAGAGACCCAGTACTTC
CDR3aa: CASSLSLGSGQETQYF

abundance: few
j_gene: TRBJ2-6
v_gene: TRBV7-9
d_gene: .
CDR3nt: TGTGCCAGCAGCTCCCTTACCGTCGTCCTGACTTTC
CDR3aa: CASSSLTVVLTF

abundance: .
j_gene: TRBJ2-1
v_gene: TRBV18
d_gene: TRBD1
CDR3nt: TGTGCCAGTTCGACAGGGTATGAGCAGTTCTTC
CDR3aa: CASSTGYEQFF

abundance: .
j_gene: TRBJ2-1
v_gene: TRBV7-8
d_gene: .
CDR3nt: TGTGCCAGCAGCCTCCGGGTAGCGGTCTACAATGAGCAGTTCTTC
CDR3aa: CASSLRVAVYNEQFF

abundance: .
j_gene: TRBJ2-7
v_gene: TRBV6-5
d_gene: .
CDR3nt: TGTGCCAGCAGTTACTACCTCGGAGCAGGCTACGAGCAGTACTTC
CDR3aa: CASSYYLGAGYEQYF

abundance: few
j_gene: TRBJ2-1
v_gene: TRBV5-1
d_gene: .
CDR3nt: TGCGCCAGCAAGGGTGAACTAAACTCCTACAATGAGCAGTTCTTC
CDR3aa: CASKGELNSYNEQFF

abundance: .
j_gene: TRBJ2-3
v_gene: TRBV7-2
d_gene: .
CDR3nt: TGTGCCAGCAGCTTAGCGAATCCACAAGATACGCAGTATTTT
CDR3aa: CASSLANPQDTQYF

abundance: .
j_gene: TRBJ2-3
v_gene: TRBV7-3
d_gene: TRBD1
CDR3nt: TGTGCCAGCAGCTTAATAGGGACAGGGGGCAGAGATACGCAGTATTTT
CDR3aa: CASSLIGTGGRDTQYF

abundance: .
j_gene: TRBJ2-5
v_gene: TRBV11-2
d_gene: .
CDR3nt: TGTGCCAGCAGCTTAGCGGCGGGTAGGCAAGAGACCCAGTACTTC
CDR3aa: CASSLAAGRQETQYF

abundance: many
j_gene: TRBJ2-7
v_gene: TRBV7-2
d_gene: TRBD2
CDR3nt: TGTGCCAGCAGCCCACGCGGGAGTCTGTCCTACGAGCAGTACTTC
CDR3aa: CASSPRGSLSYEQYF

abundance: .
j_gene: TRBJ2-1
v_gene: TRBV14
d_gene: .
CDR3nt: TGTGCCAGCAGCCGCGGGACCTACAATGAGCAGTTCTTC
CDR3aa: CASSRGTYNEQFF

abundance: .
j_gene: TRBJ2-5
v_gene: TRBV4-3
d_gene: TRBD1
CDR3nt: TGCGCCAGCAGCCAAGACAGGGGGCGAGAGACCCAGTACTTC
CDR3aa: CASSQDRGRETQYF

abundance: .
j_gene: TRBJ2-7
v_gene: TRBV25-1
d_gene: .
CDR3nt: TGTGCCAGCAGAAAAGATCTGCCGGCCTACGAGCAGTACTTC
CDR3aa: CASRKDLPAYEQYF

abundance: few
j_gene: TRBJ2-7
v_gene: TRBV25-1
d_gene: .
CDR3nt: TGTGCCAGCAGTGCAGCACAGCCCCCACAGCAGTACTTC
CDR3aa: CASSAAQPPQQYF

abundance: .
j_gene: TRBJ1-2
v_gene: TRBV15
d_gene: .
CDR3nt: TGTGCCACCAGCGGGAGGTTTTTCGACAGGAACTATGGCTACACCTTC
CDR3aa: CATSGRFFDRNYGYTF

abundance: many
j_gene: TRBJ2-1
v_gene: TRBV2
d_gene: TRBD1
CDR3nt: TGTGCCAGCAGTTTCCGGGACAGGGTTTCATACAGCTCCTACAATGAGCAGTTCTTC
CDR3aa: CASSFRDRVSYSSYNEQFF

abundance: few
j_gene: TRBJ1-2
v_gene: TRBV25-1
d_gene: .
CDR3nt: TGTGCCAGCAGTGAACCGGGAAACTATGGCTACACCTTC
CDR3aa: CASSEPGNYGYTF

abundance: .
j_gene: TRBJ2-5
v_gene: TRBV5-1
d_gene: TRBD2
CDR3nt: TGCGCCAGCAGCTTGGCCGGCGGGAGAAGAGAGACCCAGTACTTC
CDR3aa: CASSLAGGRRETQYF

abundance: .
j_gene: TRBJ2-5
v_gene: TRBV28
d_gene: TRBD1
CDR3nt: TGTGCCAGCACCCCGACAGGGTCAGAGACCCAGTACTTC
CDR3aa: CASTPTGSETQYF